This TCR beta chain is from a study of blood T cells in healthy people across ages. With a J-beta primer mix and a sample-barcoded 5' primer, a second PCR ran 7 to 11 cycles. TCRdb re-derived calls from the 5' RACE reads in MiXCR, one entry per CDR3 protein. The sample holds about 640,000 distinct CDR3 sequences, roughly three fifths seen once. This clonotype was observed a handful of times. Its antigen is still unknown. Study-wide results and limits: Per million T cells, TCR beta diversity dropped about linearly as age rose.

Donation came from healthy Caucasian individuals in Russia who were aged 6 to 90. The CDR3 is 15 amino acids. The germline gives CDR1 MNHEY, CDR2 SVGAGI. J lost 4 bases, V lost 5 bases, and 8 bases had no gene match. The receptor's source is a man between 60 and 75 years old in good health. Sequenced material: blood. The chain is built from TRBV6-5 and TRBJ2-7; TRBD1 agrees at 10 bases. This chain's CDR3 is CASSAPGQGTYEQYF. The CDR3 bases are TGTGCCAGCAGTGCCCCGGGACAGGGGACGTACGAGCAGTACTTC.